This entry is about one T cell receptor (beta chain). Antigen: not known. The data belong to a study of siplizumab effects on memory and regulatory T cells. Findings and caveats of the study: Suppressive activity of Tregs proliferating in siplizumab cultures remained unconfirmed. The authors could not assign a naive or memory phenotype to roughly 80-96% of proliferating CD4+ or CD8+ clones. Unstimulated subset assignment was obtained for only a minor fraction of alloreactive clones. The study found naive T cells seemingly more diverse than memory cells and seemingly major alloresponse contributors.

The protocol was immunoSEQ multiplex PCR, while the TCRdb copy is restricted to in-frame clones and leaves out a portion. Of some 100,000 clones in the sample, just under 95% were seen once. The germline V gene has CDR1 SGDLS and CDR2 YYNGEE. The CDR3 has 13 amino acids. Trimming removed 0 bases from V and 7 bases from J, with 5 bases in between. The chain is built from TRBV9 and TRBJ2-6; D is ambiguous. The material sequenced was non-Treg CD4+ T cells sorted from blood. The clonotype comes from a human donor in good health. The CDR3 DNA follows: TGTGCCAGCAGCGTAGTTAATGCCAACGTCCTGACTTTC. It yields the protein CASSVVNANVLTF.